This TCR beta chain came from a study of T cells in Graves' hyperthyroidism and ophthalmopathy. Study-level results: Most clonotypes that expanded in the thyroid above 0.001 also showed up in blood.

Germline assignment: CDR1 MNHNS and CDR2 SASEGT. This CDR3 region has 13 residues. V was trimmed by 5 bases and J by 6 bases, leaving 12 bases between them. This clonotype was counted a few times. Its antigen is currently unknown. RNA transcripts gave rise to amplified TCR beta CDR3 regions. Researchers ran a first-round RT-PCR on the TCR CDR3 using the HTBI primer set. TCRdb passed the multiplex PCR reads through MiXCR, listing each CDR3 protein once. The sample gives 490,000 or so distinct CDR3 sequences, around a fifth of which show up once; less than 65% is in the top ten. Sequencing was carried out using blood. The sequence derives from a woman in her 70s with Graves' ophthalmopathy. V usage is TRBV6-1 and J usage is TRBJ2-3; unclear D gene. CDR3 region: CASSSEPWDTQYF. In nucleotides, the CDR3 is TGTGCCAGCAGTTCCGAACCGTGGGATACGCAGTATTTT.